This T cell receptor (beta chain) was recorded in a study of control samples from healthy donors and cancer patients. Profiling relied on immunoSEQ multiplex PCR, and the TCRdb table lists in-frame clones only, not all of them. This sample has under 70,000 clones; roughly 95% occur once, and the top ten carry 0.9% to 1.2%. The CDR3 loop spans 15 amino acids. Per the germline V gene, CDR1 is SGHVS and CDR2 is FQNEAQ. J lost 4 bases, V lost 5 bases, and 10 bases had no gene match. Sequencing used blood. The chain links TRBV7-8 to TRBJ1-2, with TRBD1 matching 7 bases. The receptor comes from a woman between 18 and 29 years old in good health. DNA of the CDR3: TGTGCCAGCAGCCAGGGGGAGGGGTGGGGCTATGGCTACACCTTC. Translating gives CASSQGEGWGYGYTF.